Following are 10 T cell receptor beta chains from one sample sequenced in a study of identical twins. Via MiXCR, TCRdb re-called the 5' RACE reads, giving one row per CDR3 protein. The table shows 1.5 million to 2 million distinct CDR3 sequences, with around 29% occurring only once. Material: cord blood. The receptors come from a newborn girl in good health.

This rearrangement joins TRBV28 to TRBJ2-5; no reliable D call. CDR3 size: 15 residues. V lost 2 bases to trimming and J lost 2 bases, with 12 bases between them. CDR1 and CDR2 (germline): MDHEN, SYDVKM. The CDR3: CASSLVFPVQETQYF. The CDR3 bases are TGTGCCAGCAGTTTAGTTTTTCCGGTACAAGAGACCCAGTACTTC.

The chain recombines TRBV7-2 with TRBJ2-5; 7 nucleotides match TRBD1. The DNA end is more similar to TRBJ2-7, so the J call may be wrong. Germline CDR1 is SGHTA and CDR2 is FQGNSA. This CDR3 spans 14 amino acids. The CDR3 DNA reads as TGTGCCAGCAGCTTAGTTCGGACAGGCTACGAGCAGTACTTC. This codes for CASSLVRTGYEQYF.

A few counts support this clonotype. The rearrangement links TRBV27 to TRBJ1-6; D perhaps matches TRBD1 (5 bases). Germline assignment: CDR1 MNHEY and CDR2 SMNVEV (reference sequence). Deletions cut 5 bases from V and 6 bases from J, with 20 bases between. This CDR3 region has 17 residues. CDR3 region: CASSPISSTGGNSPLHF. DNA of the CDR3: TGTGCCAGCAGTCCCATAAGCTCAACAGGAGGTAATTCACCCCTCCACTTT.

The CDR3, as DNA: TGTGCCAGCAGCCAAGATAAGAGTACTGAGCAGTTCTTC. Amino acid sequence: CASSQDKSTEQFF. The rearrangement links TRBV4-2 to TRBJ2-1; D unresolved. Trimming stripped 0 bases from V and 9 bases from J, with 9 bases between. The germline CDR1 and CDR2 sequences are LGHNA and YNFKEQ. The CDR3 extends over 13 amino acids.

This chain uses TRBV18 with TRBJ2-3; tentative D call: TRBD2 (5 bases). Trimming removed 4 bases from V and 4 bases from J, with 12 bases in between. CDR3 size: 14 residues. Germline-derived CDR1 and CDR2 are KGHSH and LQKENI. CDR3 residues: CASSQGSAADTQYF. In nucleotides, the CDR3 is TGTGCCAGCTCACAGGGTAGCGCCGCAGATACGCAGTATTTT. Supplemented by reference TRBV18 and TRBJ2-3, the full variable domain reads NAGVMQNPRHLVRRRGQEARLRCSPMKGHSHVYWYRQLPEEGLKFMVYLQKENIIDESGMPKERFSAEFPKEGPSILRIQQVVRGDSAAYFCASSQGSAADTQYFGPGTRLTVL.

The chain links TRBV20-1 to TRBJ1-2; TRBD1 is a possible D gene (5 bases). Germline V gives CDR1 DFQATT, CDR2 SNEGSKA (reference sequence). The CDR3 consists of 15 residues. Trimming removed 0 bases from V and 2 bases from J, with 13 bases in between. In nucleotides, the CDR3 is TGCAGTGCTAGAGATCGCGGGGGGTGGAACTATGGCTACACCTTC. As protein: CSARDRGGWNYGYTF.

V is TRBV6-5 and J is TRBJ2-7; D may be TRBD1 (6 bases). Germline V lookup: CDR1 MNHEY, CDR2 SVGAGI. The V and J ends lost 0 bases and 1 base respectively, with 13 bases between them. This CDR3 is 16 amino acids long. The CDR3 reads CASSYSRTVVSYEQYF. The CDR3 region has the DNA TGTGCCAGCAGTTACTCGAGGACAGTTGTTTCCTACGAGCAGTACTTC.

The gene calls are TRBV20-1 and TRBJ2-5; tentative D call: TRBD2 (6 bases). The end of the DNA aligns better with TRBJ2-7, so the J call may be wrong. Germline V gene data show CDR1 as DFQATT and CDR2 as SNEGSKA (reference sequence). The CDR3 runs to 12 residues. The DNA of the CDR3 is TGCAGTGCCATCGAGTGGGGAGGCGAGCAGTACTTC. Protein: CSAIEWGGEQYF.

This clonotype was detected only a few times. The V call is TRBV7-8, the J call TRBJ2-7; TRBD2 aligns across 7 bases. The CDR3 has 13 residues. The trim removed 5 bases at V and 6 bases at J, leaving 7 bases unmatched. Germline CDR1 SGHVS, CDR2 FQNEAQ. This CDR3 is CASSPAGVREQYF. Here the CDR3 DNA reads TGTGCCAGCAGCCCGGCGGGGGTCCGCGAGCAGTACTTC.

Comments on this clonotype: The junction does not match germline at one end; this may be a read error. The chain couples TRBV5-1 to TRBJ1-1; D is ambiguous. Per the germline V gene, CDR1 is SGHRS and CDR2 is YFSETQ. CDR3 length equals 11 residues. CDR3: CAGSLHTEAFF. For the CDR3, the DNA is TGCGCCGGCAGTTTGCACACTGAAGCTTTCTTT.